These T cell receptor beta chains were read from a single sample in a study of shared clonotypes between healthy human individuals. Repertoires were generated with immunoSEQ multiplex PCR, while TCRdb's copy carries only in-frame clones and drops some. Here the sample spans roughly 500,000 clones, about four fifths being singletons. The source material was PBMCs. The origin of the receptors is a middle-aged woman in good health. Some clones in this sample may be carry-over from other donors' samples. Each CDR3 is given with its conserved first and last residue. D genes are given only for firm matches. The size of a clone is reported for some rows only, either as once, few or many, or as a class for expanded clones.

D: NA; J: TRBJ2-5; V: TRBV7-2; size: few; DNA: TGTGCCAGCAGCACTGGACTTATTCAAGAGACCCAGTACTTC; CDR3: CASSTGLIQETQYF
D: TRBD1; J: TRBJ1-1; V: TRBV30; size: NA; DNA: TGTGCCTGGAGTGTACCGGACAGGGGGCTTAAAGCTTTCTTT; CDR3: CAWSVPDRGLKAFF
D: TRBD1; J: TRBJ1-1; V: TRBV9; size: NA; DNA: TGTGCCAGCAGCCCAAGACGACAGGGGGAGAGCACTGAAGCTTTCTTT; CDR3: CASSPRRQGESTEAFF
D: NA; J: TRBJ2-3; V: TRBV11-2; size: NA; DNA: TGTGCCAGCAGCTTGGGGAAGCTTACTAGCACAGATACGCAGTATTTT; CDR3: CASSLGKLTSTDTQYF
D: NA; J: TRBJ2-6; V: TRBV29-1; size: NA; DNA: TGCAGCGTTGATGGCTCTGGGGCCAACGTCCTGACTTTC; CDR3: CSVDGSGANVLTF
D: NA; J: TRBJ1-5; V: TRBV4-1; size: NA; DNA: TGCGCCAGCAGCCAAGACGGGGGTATAGGCAATCAGCCCCAGCATTTT; CDR3: CASSQDGGIGNQPQHF
D: NA; J: TRBJ1-1; V: TRBV28; size: NA; DNA: TGTGCCAGCAGCCGTCCGAACACTGAAGCTTTCTTT; CDR3: CASSRPNTEAFF
D: TRBD1; J: TRBJ2-7; V: TRBV7-2; size: NA; DNA: TGTGCCAGCAGCTTAGCGGACAGGGCCTACGAGCAGTACTTC; CDR3: CASSLADRAYEQYF
D: TRBD1; J: TRBJ2-7; V: TRBV28; size: NA; DNA: TGTGCCAGCAGCCTGGTTACAGGGGGGCGCTACGAGCAGTACTTC; CDR3: CASSLVTGGRYEQYF
D: NA; J: TRBJ2-7; V: TRBV7-9; size: few; DNA: TGTGCCAGCAGCTTAGGGGTAGGGCCCTCCTACGAGCAGTACTTC; CDR3: CASSLGVGPSYEQYF
D: NA; J: TRBJ2-2; V: TRBV9; size: NA; DNA: TGTGCCAGCAGCGTAGGGGCCGAAGGGTCTAACACCGGGGAGCTGTTTTTT; CDR3: CASSVGAEGSNTGELFF
D: NA; J: TRBJ2-2; V: TRBV19; size: NA; DNA: TGTGCCAGTAGTGCCCACAGGGACACCGGGGAGCTGTTTTTT; CDR3: CASSAHRDTGELFF
D: NA; J: TRBJ2-1; V: TRBV19; size: NA; DNA: TGTGCCAGTAGTAGCTCCGGGACTTTATACAATGAGCAGTTCTTC; CDR3: CASSSSGTLYNEQFF
D: NA; J: TRBJ2-2; V: TRBV10-3; size: NA; DNA: TGTGCCATCAGTGGAGGTTGGTCTACCGGGGAGCTGTTTTTT; CDR3: CAISGGWSTGELFF
D: NA; J: TRBJ2-3; V: TRBV10-1; size: NA; DNA: TGCGCCAGCAGTGACTTCACAGGGTCCACAGATACGCAGTATTTT; CDR3: CASSDFTGSTDTQYF
D: NA; J: TRBJ2-1; V: TRBV5-1; size: NA; DNA: TGCGCCAGCAGCCCTACGACGGGCGGATACAATGAGCAGTTCTTC; CDR3: CASSPTTGGYNEQFF
D: NA; J: TRBJ2-7; V: TRBV7-3; size: NA; DNA: TGTGCCAGCAGCTTACAACTGGCGGCCGAGCAGTACTTC; CDR3: CASSLQLAAEQYF
D: NA; J: TRBJ2-5; V: TRBV2; size: NA; DNA: TGTGCCAGCAGTGAAGGTAGCGGAGAGACCCAGTACTTC; CDR3: CASSEGSGETQYF
D: NA; J: TRBJ2-5; V: TRBV7-2; size: once; DNA: TGTGCCAGCAGCTTAGGGCAGTTCCAAGAGACCCAGTACTTC; CDR3: CASSLGQFQETQYF
D: NA; J: TRBJ2-7; V: TRBV7-2; size: once; DNA: TGTGCCAGCAGCCCTTTCGGTGGGCCATACGAGCAGTACTTC; CDR3: CASSPFGGPYEQYF
D: TRBD2; J: TRBJ2-5; V: TRBV9; size: NA; DNA: TGTGCCAGCAGCGTAGACCCGGGACTAGCGGAGACCCAGTACTTC; CDR3: CASSVDPGLAETQYF
D: TRBD1; J: TRBJ1-3; V: TRBV2; size: NA; DNA: TGTGCCAGCAGTGTAAGACAGGGGACCACTTCTGGAAACACCATATATTTT; CDR3: CASSVRQGTTSGNTIYF
D: TRBD2; J: TRBJ2-7; V: TRBV5-1; size: NA; DNA: TGCGCCAGCAGCTTGGGAACATTTAGCGGGTTATCCTACGAGCAGTACTTC; CDR3: CASSLGTFSGLSYEQYF
D: TRBD2; J: TRBJ2-7; V: TRBV27; size: NA; DNA: TGTGCCAGCAGTTTATTCGGGACTAGCGGGAGTATATACGAGCAGTACTTC; CDR3: CASSLFGTSGSIYEQYF
D: NA; J: TRBJ2-2; V: TRBV15; size: NA; DNA: TGTGCCACCAGCCCCCGACTGGCCGGGGAGCTGTTTTTT; CDR3: CATSPRLAGELFF
D: NA; J: TRBJ1-5; V: TRBV10-3; size: once; DNA: TGTGCCATCACGGGAGAAGCCAATCAGCCCCAGCATTTT; CDR3: CAITGEANQPQHF
D: TRBD1; J: TRBJ2-5; V: TRBV5-1; size: NA; DNA: TGCGCCAGCAGCCTGGGGGACAGGGGTGCGGAGGAGACCCAGTACTTC; CDR3: CASSLGDRGAEETQYF
D: TRBD1; J: TRBJ2-1; V: TRBV2; size: NA; DNA: TGTGCCAGCAGTGGGGACAGGGGACGGGAGCAGTTCTTC; CDR3: CASSGDRGREQFF
D: NA; J: TRBJ1-1; V: TRBV10-1; size: NA; DNA: TGCGCCAGCAGTGATCCGGGGGCAGGCACTGAAGCTTTCTTT; CDR3: CASSDPGAGTEAFF
D: NA; J: TRBJ1-2; V: TRBV13; size: NA; DNA: TGTGCCAGCAGCTTAGGTGCCTTCTATGGCTACACCTTC; CDR3: CASSLGAFYGYTF
D: NA; J: TRBJ2-5; V: TRBV30; size: NA; DNA: TGTGCCTGGACCACGCGGAGGAGCCAAGAGACCCAGTACTTC; CDR3: CAWTTRRSQETQYF
D: TRBD1; J: TRBJ1-2; V: TRBV27; size: NA; DNA: TGTGCCAGCAGTAAACAGGGGCACTATGGCTACACCTTC; CDR3: CASSKQGHYGYTF
D: NA; J: TRBJ2-7; V: TRBV9; size: NA; DNA: TGTGCCAGCAGCCCATTTGAGGGCTTCTACGAGCAGTACTTC; CDR3: CASSPFEGFYEQYF
D: NA; J: TRBJ2-5; V: TRBV13; size: NA; DNA: TGTGCCAGCAGCTTAGGCCGAAACCAAGAGACCCAGTACTTC; CDR3: CASSLGRNQETQYF